Listed below are T cell receptor beta chains from one sample, sequenced in a study of blood T cell repertoires in COVID-19. Libraries were prepared by immunoSEQ multiplex PCR; TCRdb keeps only in-frame clonotypes and omits some of them. The sample includes fewer than 50,000 clones, about 85% of them seen just once. The specimen sequenced was peripheral blood. These receptors originate from a woman older than 75 with acute or convalescent COVID-19. The CDR3 runs from the conserved cysteine through the conserved F or W. The order of the fields is CDR3 DNA, CDR3 protein, J gene, V gene, clone size, D gene. D genes are given only for firm matches. Expanded clones get a size class; other rows say once, few or many, or leave the size out.

TGTGCCAGCAGCCTTGGGGAGGGGCCCCAGCATTTT | CASSLGEGPQHF | TRBJ1-5 | TRBV7-8 | NA | NA
TGTGCCAGCAGTCCCGGGACTAGCGGGAGAACGAGGGAGACCCAGTACTTC | CASSPGTSGRTRETQYF | TRBJ2-5 | TRBV11-2 | NA | TRBD2
TGTGCCTGGAGTGCGATGGGCGGGGTTTATGAAAAACTGTTTTTT | CAWSAMGGVYEKLFF | TRBJ1-4 | TRBV30 | NA | NA
TGTGCCAGCAGCCTAAGTTTGGGCAGAGGGACTGAAGCTTTCTTT | CASSLSLGRGTEAFF | TRBJ1-1 | TRBV2 | NA | NA
TGTGCCAGCTCGGGCAATTTGAACACTGAAGCTTTCTTT | CASSGNLNTEAFF | TRBJ1-1 | TRBV18 | once | NA
TGTGCCAGCAGCCCTACTAGCGGGAGAGACCAATACGAGCAGTACTTC | CASSPTSGRDQYEQYF | TRBJ2-7 | TRBV5-4 | NA | TRBD2
TGTGCCAGCAGTCTCCGGGACAGGGGGCGTAATGGCTACACCTTC | CASSLRDRGRNGYTF | TRBJ1-2 | TRBV27 | NA | TRBD1
TGTGCCAGCAGTGAACGGGGTTATAGCAATCAGCCCCAGCATTTT | CASSERGYSNQPQHF | TRBJ1-5 | TRBV2 | NA | NA
TGTGCCATCAGTGAGAGGGTAGCTGGGGGCGCAGCCACTGAAGCTTTCTTT | CAISERVAGGAATEAFF | TRBJ1-1 | TRBV10-3 | NA | NA
TGTGCCAGCAGTGAAGGGCGGGGGGAAAGTTCACCCCTCCACTTT | CASSEGRGESSPLHF | TRBJ1-6 | TRBV6-1 | NA | NA
TGCGCCAGCAGCGGGGGACAGGGAAACTACGAGCAGTACTTC | CASSGGQGNYEQYF | TRBJ2-7 | TRBV5-1 | NA | TRBD1
TGTGCCAGCAGCCAAGGTGAAGCGTCGGGGCAGTACTTC | CASSQGEASGQYF | TRBJ2-7 | TRBV3-1/TRBV3-2 | NA | NA
TGTGCCTGGACCTTTCAGGGGAGCTCCTATAATTCACCCCTCCACTTT | CAWTFQGSSYNSPLHF | TRBJ1-6 | TRBV30 | NA | NA
TGTGCCAGCAGTTTACTAGCGGGAGGTCACCGGGTGCAGTATTTT | CASSLLAGGHRVQYF | TRBJ2-3 | TRBV28 | NA | TRBD2
TGTGCCAGCAGCCTACAGGGGGCCTATGGCTACACCTTC | CASSLQGAYGYTF | TRBJ1-2 | TRBV5-4 | NA | TRBD1
TGTGCCTGGAGCTCGAGCTCCTACGAGCAGTACTTC | CAWSSSSYEQYF | TRBJ2-7 | TRBV30 | NA | NA
TGTGCCAGCAGTCCCCAGACTAACACTGAAGCTTTCTTT | CASSPQTNTEAFF | TRBJ1-1 | TRBV27 | NA | NA
TGTGCCAGCAGGGGAAACATAGCGGGATACACAGATACGCAGTATTTT | CASRGNIAGYTDTQYF | TRBJ2-3 | TRBV2 | NA | TRBD2
TGTGCCAGCGGCCCCGGGACTAGCGTCTACGAGCAGTACTTC | CASGPGTSVYEQYF | TRBJ2-7 | TRBV28 | NA | TRBD2
TGTGCCAGCAGCCGGACAGAGAAGGAACAAAACAAGCGCAGGGGCTACACCTTC | CASSRTEKEQNKRRGYTF | TRBJ1-2 | TRBV11-2 | NA | NA
TGCGCCAGCAGCACCCCCGGGACAGGAAGCTACGAGCAGTACTTC | CASSTPGTGSYEQYF | TRBJ2-7 | TRBV5-1 | NA | TRBD1
TGTGCCAGCAGTGTAGCAGAGAATGAGCAGTTCTTC | CASSVAENEQFF | TRBJ2-1 | TRBV2 | once | NA
TGCGCCAGCAGTACCGGGTTCGGTGGCTACACCTTC | CASSTGFGGYTF | TRBJ1-2 | TRBV10-1 | NA | NA
TGTGCCAGCAGCCTAAGTTATGACGAGCAGTACTTC | CASSLSYDEQYF | TRBJ2-7 | TRBV5-6 | NA | NA
TGTGCCAGCAGCTTAGTGGGGCTCCCCACAGATACGCAGTATTTT | CASSLVGLPTDTQYF | TRBJ2-3 | TRBV7-6 | NA | NA
TGTGCCAGCGGCGCGAAGACAGCTCCCACCTTC | CASGAKTAPTF | TRBJ1-2 | TRBV28 | NA | NA
TGTGCCAGTAGAGGACAGGGGGCTCCCGTCTACGAGCAGTACTTC | CASRGQGAPVYEQYF | TRBJ2-7 | TRBV19 | few | TRBD1
TGTGCCAGCGGAACCTACAGGGATGAGACCCAGTACTTC | CASGTYRDETQYF | TRBJ2-5 | TRBV2 | NA | NA
TGTGCCAGCAGCCAGGGACCAGGTTCGGGGGCCTACGAGCAGTACTTC | CASSQGPGSGAYEQYF | TRBJ2-7 | TRBV14 | few | NA
TGTGCCAGCAGTTTAGTCGGGGAGCGGGAGCTGTTTTTT | CASSLVGERELFF | TRBJ2-2 | TRBV12-3/TRBV12-4 | NA | NA
TGTGCCAGCAGGCCTGGAGGGTCCTACAATGAGCAGTTCTTC | CASRPGGSYNEQFF | TRBJ2-1 | TRBV28 | few | NA
TGTGCCAGCTCACCACCTGGAGGCTTTGGCTACGAGCAGTACTTC | CASSPPGGFGYEQYF | TRBJ2-7 | TRBV18 | NA | NA
TGTGCCACCAGTGATTCGGGGGTGGTAGAGACCCAGTACTTC | CATSDSGVVETQYF | TRBJ2-5 | TRBV24-1 | NA | NA
TGCACCAGCAGCCAAGACCAGGGACTAACCAATGAGCAGTTCTTC | CTSSQDQGLTNEQFF | TRBJ2-1 | TRBV1 | NA | NA
TGTGCCAGCAGCTCCCCTACGCGGACACAGTACGAGCAGTACTTC | CASSSPTRTQYEQYF | TRBJ2-7 | TRBV5-4 | NA | NA
TGTGCCAGCAGTTACTCGGGGGACAGGGACTACGAGCAGTACTTC | CASSYSGDRDYEQYF | TRBJ2-7 | TRBV6-6 | NA | TRBD1
TGTGCCAGCAGCCGAACTAATCAGCCCCAGCATTTT | CASSRTNQPQHF | TRBJ1-5 | TRBV3-1/TRBV3-2 | few | NA
TGTGCCATCAGTGACATAGCGGGAGGACACAATGAGCAGTTCTTC | CAISDIAGGHNEQFF | TRBJ2-1 | TRBV10-3 | NA | TRBD2
TGTGCCAGCAGGATACAGGGGGGTTACGGCTACACCTTC | CASRIQGGYGYTF | TRBJ1-2 | TRBV6-5 | NA | TRBD1
TGTGCCAGCAGCTTACCAAATTCACCCCTCCACTTT | CASSLPNSPLHF | TRBJ1-6 | TRBV7-2 | NA | NA
TGCGCCAGCAGCTCCACTAGCGGGAGAGGTACAGATACGCAGTATTTT | CASSSTSGRGTDTQYF | TRBJ2-3 | TRBV5-1 | NA | TRBD2
TGCGCCAGCAGCTTAGATACAGGGCCCGCAACTAATGAAAAACTGTTTTTT | CASSLDTGPATNEKLFF | TRBJ1-4 | TRBV5-1 | NA | NA